These 25 T cell receptor beta chains were all obtained from the same sample, sequenced in a study of shared clonotypes between healthy human individuals. The method was immunoSEQ multiplex PCR; TCRdb's version includes in-frame clones alone and lacks a portion of them. This table has about 1.5 million clones, 98% appearing once. Material: naive CD4+ T cells sorted from blood. The sample's subset: CD45RA+ positively selected. The receptors here all came from a man aged 25 to 40 in good health.

In the case of this clone: This sample includes further DNA sequences coding for the same CDR3. V and J are TRBV28 and TRBJ1-2; 7 bases are shared with TRBD1. The CDR3 totals 11 residues. V gave up 7 bases and J gave up 7 bases; unmatched junction bases: 3. The V gene's germline CDR1 is MDHEN and CDR2 SYDVKM. In DNA form, the CDR3 reads TGTGCCAGCACAGGGGGGGTTGGCTACACCTTC. The encoded protein is CASTGGVGYTF.

V usage is TRBV27 and J usage is TRBJ1-5; D gene ambiguous. The CDR3 spans 20 residues. Germline CDR1 and CDR2: MNHEY and SMNVEV (reference sequence). Trimming cost V 2 bases and J 4 bases, with 27 bases left between them. The CDR3 protein is CASSLRPITRIGSGNQPQHF. The DNA for the CDR3 is TGTGCCAGCAGTTTAAGGCCCATTACAAGGATAGGGAGTGGGAATCAGCCCCAGCATTTT.

The J gene is TRBJ2-5, the V gene TRBV5-1; 7 bases match TRBD1. Looked up from germline, CDR1 is SGHRS and CDR2 is YFSETQ. V dropped 1 base and J dropped 3; count of bases not matched to a gene: 3. The CDR3 contains 14 residues. The CDR3 spells CASSLTTGEETQYF. The DNA of the CDR3 is TGCGCCAGCAGCTTGACAACAGGGGAAGAGACCCAGTACTTC.

The CDR3 region is CASSQEGSSYEQYF. The DNA of the CDR3 is TGTGCCAGCAGCCAGGAAGGGAGCTCCTACGAGCAGTACTTC. V gene TRBV7-9 combines with J gene TRBJ2-7, with D perhaps TRBD2 (5 bases). Trimming removed 5 bases at V and 0 bases at J, with 11 bases between. CDR1 is SEHNR and CDR2 is FQNEAQ in the germline V gene (reference sequence). This CDR3 has 14 amino acids.

This sequence joins TRBV9 and TRBJ1-1; TRBD1 aligns across 9 bases. The CDR3 is 14 residues long. V lost 2 bases to trimming and J lost 3 bases; unmatched junction nucleotides: 2. CDR1 SGDLS and CDR2 YYNGEE come from the germline V gene. The CDR3, as DNA: TGTGCCAGCAGCGTCCGACAGGGGGACACTGAAGCTTTCTTT. This encodes CASSVRQGDTEAFF.

The chain employs TRBV11-3 and TRBJ1-5; 8 bases align to TRBD1. The V segment lost 0 bases and the J segment 11 bases; nucleotides outside the gene matches: 0. CDR1 SGHNT and CDR2 YENEEA come from the germline V gene. The length of the CDR3 is 12 residues. CDR3 nucleotides: TGTGCCAGCAGCTTAGAGACAGGGGCCCAGCATTTT. It translates to CASSLETGAQHF.

The V call is TRBV4-3, the J call TRBJ2-3; TRBD2 agrees at 9 bases. The CDR3 extends over 16 amino acids. The V and J ends lost 0 bases and 2 bases, in that order; junction bases with no gene match: 3. Germline CDR1 reads LGHNA; CDR2 reads YSLEER. The CDR3 DNA is TGCGCCAGCAGCCAAGATCCTAGCGGGAACACAGATACGCAGTATTTT. It specifies CASSQDPSGNTDTQYF.

The V call is TRBV7-9, the J call TRBJ1-1; possibly TRBD1 for D (5 bases). V lost 5 bases to trimming and J lost 6 bases, with 25 bases between them. Per the germline V gene, CDR1 is SEHNR and CDR2 is FQNEAQ (reference sequence). The CDR3 consists of 17 residues. This CDR3 reads CASSPREGRQSWAEAFF. The CDR3 region has the DNA TGTGCCAGCAGCCCTCGAGAGGGGCGCCAGTCTTGGGCTGAAGCTTTCTTT.

This clone was picked up one time. The rearrangement uses TRBV5-1 and TRBJ1-1, with D possibly TRBD1 on 5 matching bases. Germline values: CDR1 SGHRS, CDR2 YFSETQ. V lost 4 bases, J lost 1 base, and 14 bases lay in between. CDR3 length equals 15 residues. CDR3 nucleotide sequence: TGCGCCAGCAGCGTAACCGGGACGGAGAACACTGAAGCTTTCTTT. Translating it yields CASSVTGTENTEAFF. The whole variable domain, filled in from reference TRBV5-1 and TRBJ1-1, reads KAGVTQTPRYLIKTRGQQVTLSCSPISGHRSVSWYQQTPGQGLQFLFEYFSETQRNKGNFPGRFSGRQFSNSRSEMNVSTLELGDSALYLCASSVTGTENTEAFFGQGTRLTVV.

The chain employs TRBV5-4 and TRBJ1-3, with 8 nucleotides matching TRBD1. V was clipped by 0 bases and J by 4 bases; unmatched bases: 0. Germline V gene data show CDR1 as SGHNT and CDR2 as YYREEE (reference sequence). CDR3 length: 14 amino acids. This chain's CDR3 is CASSLGTGGNTIYF. In nucleotides, the CDR3 is TGTGCCAGCAGCTTGGGGACAGGGGGAAACACCATATATTTT.

V gene TRBV7-3 combines with J gene TRBJ2-2; a weak D match, TRBD2 (5 bases). Germline V gives CDR1 SGHTA, CDR2 FQGTGA. The CDR3 sequence is 15 residues long. V lost 0 bases and J 0 bases, leaving 5 bases between the germline ends. CDR3 in amino acids: CASSLTLANTGELFF. As DNA, the CDR3 is TGTGCCAGCAGCTTAACACTAGCGAACACCGGGGAGCTGTTTTTT.

The chain carries TRBV29-1 and TRBJ2-2, with no clear D. The CDR3 sequence is 13 residues long. Germline lookup yields CDR1 SQVTM and CDR2 ANQGSEA. V was shortened by 2 bases and J by 0 bases, with 4 bases between the two germline ends. The CDR3 DNA is TGCAGCGTTGAATGGTCGAACACCGGGGAGCTGTTTTTT. Residues: CSVEWSNTGELFF.

The J gene is TRBJ2-7, the V gene TRBV5-1; D may be TRBD2 (5 bases). CDR3 length: 14 residues. Trimming removed 6 bases from V and 1 base from J, with 14 bases in between. Germline V lookup: CDR1 SGHRS, CDR2 YFSETQ. The CDR3 loop reads CASNGDTGSYEQYF. DNA for the CDR3: TGCGCCAGCAACGGAGACACGGGGTCCTACGAGCAGTACTTC.

The sample holds one count of this clone. The CDR3, as DNA: TGTGCCAGCAGTTACTCGTTAGACAGTTCGTTCGAGCAGTACTTC. This encodes CASSYSLDSSFEQYF. This sequence joins TRBV6-5 and TRBJ2-7; possibly TRBD1 for D (5 bases). CDR1 is MNHEY and CDR2 is SVGAGI in the germline V gene. The CDR3 consists of 15 residues. V shed 0 bases and J shed 6 bases, with 15 bases lying between them.

V is TRBV2 and J is TRBJ2-7; D is possibly TRBD2 (6 bases). V was cut by 7 bases and J by 5 bases, with 24 bases left in between. The germline CDR1 and CDR2 sequences are SNHLY and FYNNEI. The CDR3 extends over 16 amino acids. The CDR3: CASTPPGLPLGNEQYF. The CDR3 coding sequence is TGTGCCAGCACCCCTCCGGGACTGCCCCTCGGGAACGAGCAGTACTTC.

This clone has just one count. This chain links TRBV7-2 with TRBJ2-1; perhaps TRBD1 as D (5 bases). V shed 4 bases and J shed 6 bases, with 16 bases lying between them. The V gene's germline CDR1 is SGHTA and CDR2 FQGNSA. CDR3 length: 15 amino acids. This CDR3 is CASSSGSFRGNEQFF. The CDR3 DNA reads TGTGCCAGCAGCTCCGGGTCCTTTAGGGGCAATGAGCAGTTCTTC.

This clone was found once. This sequence joins TRBV5-1 and TRBJ2-3; a possible D gene is TRBD1 (5 bases). CDR1 is SGHRS and CDR2 is YFSETQ in the germline V gene. This CDR3 is 15 amino acids long. Trimming took 0 bases from V and 2 from J, leaving 10 bases between them. CDR3 loop: CASSLAGLHTDTQYF. The DNA for the CDR3 is TGCGCCAGCAGCTTGGCAGGGCTCCACACAGATACGCAGTATTTT.

The genes are TRBV5-4 and TRBJ1-1, with TRBD1 matching 9 bases. The CDR3 sequence is 15 residues long. Germline trimming cut 0 bases from V and 5 bases from J; bases unmatched to any gene: 5. Per germline, CDR1 SGHNT and CDR2 YYREEE (reference sequence). CDR3 region: CASSLAQGAITEAFF. Here the CDR3 DNA reads TGTGCCAGCAGCTTGGCACAGGGGGCGATAACTGAAGCTTTCTTT.

To note about this clone: This sample includes further DNA sequences coding for the same CDR3. The chain is built from TRBV5-1 and TRBJ1-1; D unclear. Germline V gene sequence: CDR1 SGHRS, CDR2 YFSETQ. The CDR3 covers 12 residues. V shed 3 bases and J shed 3 bases, with 6 bases lying between them. This chain's CDR3 is CASSSGYTEAFF. The CDR3 nucleotides are TGCGCCAGCAGCTCCGGGTACACTGAAGCTTTCTTT.

V gene TRBV7-8 combines with J gene TRBJ1-5; a possible D gene is TRBD1 (6 bases). V gave up 5 bases and J gave up 5 bases, with 19 bases separating them. Germline CDR1 is SGHVS and CDR2 is FQNEAQ. This CDR3 region has 16 residues. Here the CDR3 reads CASSAYVVAGDQPQHF. The CDR3 region has the DNA TGTGCCAGCAGCGCCTATGTCGTGGCAGGGGATCAGCCCCAGCATTTT.

This clone has just one count. The V gene is TRBV14, the J gene TRBJ2-2; 8 bases are shared with TRBD2. This CDR3 is 15 amino acids long. Trimming cost V 3 bases and J 3 bases; bases outside gene matches: 3. CDR1 is SGHDN, CDR2 FVKESK, per germline. DNA for the CDR3: TGTGCCAGCAGCCATCGGCGGGAGGACACCGGGGAGCTGTTTTTT. Translated, it gives CASSHRREDTGELFF.

A note on this clone: The same CDR3 also results from other DNA sequences found in this sample. The chain has TRBV5-1 and TRBJ2-7; TRBD1 agrees at 7 bases. This CDR3 spans 14 amino acids. Trimming cost V 3 bases and J 3 bases; bases outside gene matches: 6. The V gene's germline CDR1 is SGHRS and CDR2 YFSETQ. The CDR3 sequence: CASSSRQGFYEQYF. CDR3 nucleotides: TGCGCCAGCAGCTCCCGACAGGGTTTCTACGAGCAGTACTTC.

The chain recombines TRBV4-1 with TRBJ1-1; D gene ambiguous. This CDR3 contains 13 residues. With 1 base removed from V and 1 base from J, the gap between germline ends came to 4 bases. CDR1 is MGHRA, CDR2 YSYEKL, per germline. CDR3 loop: CASSQGPNTEAFF. CDR3 DNA: TGCGCCAGCAGCCAAGGACCGAACACTGAAGCTTTCTTT.

A remark on this clone: The same CDR3 can be traced to other DNA sequences in this sample. The chain carries TRBV29-1 and TRBJ2-7; 7 bases align to TRBD1. The germline gives CDR1 SQVTM, CDR2 ANQGSEA. The trim removed 4 bases at V and 4 bases at J, leaving 4 bases unmatched. The CDR3 is made up of 12 amino acids. CDR3 protein: CSVVRGSYEQYF. In DNA, the CDR3 is TGCAGCGTTGTCAGGGGGTCTTACGAGCAGTACTTC.

The chain employs TRBV4-1 and TRBJ2-7, with 9 positions matching TRBD2. Trimming at V came to 0 bases and at J to 3 bases, leaving 3 bases not matched to a gene. The length of the CDR3 is 15 residues. Germline lookup yields CDR1 MGHRA and CDR2 YSYEKL. The CDR3 protein is CASSQDGRGGYEQYF. CDR3 in DNA: TGCGCCAGCAGCCAAGACGGGCGGGGGGGCTACGAGCAGTACTTC.